The entry below describes one TCR beta chain. The CDR3 extends over 13 amino acids. Trimming left V 0 bases short and J 8 bases short, with 11 bases between. Germline CDR1 is SGHDT and CDR2 is YYEEEE. This specimen belongs to a study of T cell responses to AZD1222 COVID-19 vaccine. Some clones are missing from TCRdb's copy, which holds only in-frame ones; the method was immunoSEQ multiplex PCR. The repertoire consists of 53,000 or so clones, with approximately 85% occurring once and the leading ten covering about 20%. The gene calls are TRBV5-6 and TRBJ1-2; the D gene is possibly TRBD1 (5 bases). The sample here was peripheral blood, taken on day 0 of MenACWY control vaccination. This clonotype was obtained from an adult in good health. The CDR3 loop reads CASSLGAGAGYTF. CDR3 nucleotides: TGTGCCAGCAGCTTGGGGGCCGGGGCCGGCTACACCTTC.